This T cell receptor (beta chain) is from a study of blood T cell repertoires in COVID-19. Study as a whole: The samples span acute and convalescent COVID-19 from the United States, Italy and Spain. PBMCs, B-cell-depleted T cells, or T cells were the source of the cDNA or gDNA that made up the material.

Authors' processing steps: Scientists estimated how many nucleated cells there were by amplifying reference gene primers. The data were produced by immunoSEQ multiplex PCR, yet TCRdb's version contains in-frame clones alone and is incomplete. V and J calls and clone size come straight from that table; D and trimming were deduced from the DNA. Of around 290,000 clones in the sample, 75% to 90% were seen once. Germline lookup yields CDR1 SGDLS and CDR2 YYNGEE. The CDR3 is 15 amino acids. The ends lost 2 bases at V and 5 bases at J; junction bases unmatched: 8. Patients of the Seattle cohort, enrolled during active infection, were followed longitudinally.

The V and J genes are TRBV9 and TRBJ2-7; TRBD1 agrees at 9 bases. Sequenced: peripheral blood. The origin of this receptor is a woman aged 65 to 85 with COVID-19, enrolled during active disease. The CDR3 DNA follows: TGTGCCAGCAGCGTTGGGTACAGGGGGCTAAACGAGCAGTACTTC. Residues: CASSVGYRGLNEQYF.